Below are 23 T cell receptor beta chains sequenced from a single sample in a study of post-analysis software for immune sequencing data. Points from the study as a whole: TRBV5-6, TRBV5-1 and TRBV20-1 were among a few TRBV segments more frequent in patients than controls.

Unique molecular identifiers tagged the TCR beta cDNA libraries. A single record per CDR3 protein comes from TCRdb applying MiXCR to the PCR reads. The table has about 500,000 distinct CDR3 sequences, less than 45% seen once; the top ten hold 12%. Their antigen targets remain unknown. The source material was blood. All receptors come from a girl between 10 and 17 years old with multiple sclerosis.

CDR3: CAVQGPGANYGYTF. DNA for the CDR3: TGTGCCGTTCAGGGTCCGGGGGCGAACTATGGCTACACCTTC. The gene calls are TRBV6-2 or TRBV6-3 and TRBJ1-2; D possibly corresponds to TRBD1 (6 bases). Trimming pared 11 bases from V and 2 bases from J, leaving 18 bases between. Per the germline V gene, CDR1 is MNHEY and CDR2 is SVGEGT. The CDR3 consists of 14 residues.

V gene TRBV29-1 combines with J gene TRBJ2-5; D possibly corresponds to TRBD2 (7 bases). The V gene's germline CDR1 is SQVTM and CDR2 ANQGSEA. This CDR3 region has 13 residues. Between the trimmed V and J ends, which lost 4 bases and 7 bases, there was a span of 16 bases. This CDR3 is CSVGGGGVGTQYF. The DNA for the CDR3 is TGCAGCGTTGGAGGGGGGGGCGTCGGGACCCAGTACTTC.

V and J are TRBV6-6 and TRBJ2-3; 8 positions match TRBD2. Per germline, CDR1 MNHNY and CDR2 SVGAGI (reference sequence). J was trimmed by 6 bases and V by 1 base; bases with no gene match: 9. The CDR3 consists of 16 residues. CDR3 sequence reads: CASSYWSPGRADTQYF. The CDR3 region has the DNA TGTGCCAGCAGTTACTGGTCTCCCGGGAGGGCGGATACGCAGTATTTT.

This clonotype came up a few times. The rearrangement joins TRBV20-1 to TRBJ1-1, with D unclear. The CDR3 is 12 amino acids. Germline V gives CDR1 DFQATT, CDR2 SNEGSKA (reference sequence). The V end lost 3 bases, the J end lost 8 bases, and 13 bases lay between the germline ends. Here the CDR3 reads CSASQLRYEAFF. CDR3 coding DNA: TGCAGTGCTAGTCAGTTGCGGTACGAAGCTTTCTTT.

This chain links TRBV28 with TRBJ2-1; 14 nucleotides align to TRBD2. The CDR3 covers 15 residues. The V and J ends lost 6 bases and 9 bases, in that order; junction bases with no gene match: 7. Germline V gives CDR1 MDHEN, CDR2 SYDVKM. The CDR3 DNA reads as TGTGCCAGCAGACTCGGGACTAGCGGGAGTAGTGAGCAGTTCTTC. Translated, it gives CASRLGTSGSSEQFF.

Regarding this clonotype: An end of the junction does not agree with germline; a read error may underlie this. This chain connects TRBV25-1 to TRBJ2-3; TRBD2 matches at 9 bases. The CDR3 extends over 16 amino acids. The V gene's germline CDR1 is MGHDK and CDR2 SYGVNS. This CDR3 reads CASGPTSTSGTGTQYF. CDR3 sequence (DNA): TGTGCCAGCGGGCCTACCTCGACTAGCGGCACAGGTACGCAGTATTTT.

The V call is TRBV29-1, the J call TRBJ1-2; TRBD1 matches 10 bases. Germline CDR1 SQVTM, CDR2 ANQGSEA. The trim removed 4 bases at V and 8 bases at J, leaving 1 base unmatched. CDR3 length: 11 amino acids. CDR3 in amino acids: CSVGDRGGYTF. The CDR3 nucleotides are TGCAGCGTTGGGGACAGGGGCGGCTACACCTTC.

The J gene is TRBJ1-5, the V gene TRBV20-1; the D is unclear. Trimming shortened V by 3 bases and J by 2 bases, and 8 bases separated the two germline ends. Germline V gives CDR1 DFQATT, CDR2 SNEGSKA (reference sequence). This CDR3 comprises 13 residues. The CDR3 spells CSASSVGNQPQHF. The CDR3 DNA follows: TGCAGTGCTAGCTCGGTTGGCAATCAGCCCCAGCATTTT.

This clonotype was observed once. The junction departs from the called germline gene at one end, perhaps through a read error. The rearrangement links TRBV20-1 to TRBJ2-1; possibly TRBD2 for D (6 bases). The CDR3 length is 15 residues. The germline CDR1 and CDR2 sequences are DFQATT and SNEGSKA (reference sequence). CDR3 nucleotides: TGCAGTGCCCAGAGCGGGTCTCCCTCCTGCAATGAGCAGTTCTTC. Translated, it gives CSAQSGSPSCNEQFF.

V usage is TRBV7-9 and J usage is TRBJ1-1, with D unresolved. V lost 3 bases to trimming and J lost 3 bases, with 14 bases between them. There are 15 residues in the CDR3. CDR1 and CDR2 (germline): SEHNR, FQNEAQ (reference sequence). CDR3 in DNA: TGTGCCAGCAGCTTCCAAACGGTTCCTGACACTGAAGCTTTCTTT. Its protein product is CASSFQTVPDTEAFF.

The chain has TRBV12-3 or TRBV12-4 and TRBJ2-3, with 16 bases lining up with TRBD2. The CDR3 loop spans 18 amino acids. J was trimmed by 5 bases and V by 6 bases; bases with no gene match: 11. In DNA, the CDR3 is TGTGCCAGCAGCGATGGGACTAGCGGGAGGGTGGGTAAAGATACGCAGTATTTT. Its protein product is CASSDGTSGRVGKDTQYF.

This rearrangement joins TRBV29-1 to TRBJ1-1; no definite D call. This CDR3 spans 12 amino acids. Germline-derived CDR1 and CDR2 are SQVTM and ANQGSEA. V lost 3 bases to trimming and J lost 1 base, with 6 bases between them. DNA for the CDR3: TGCAGCGTTGATGGACGGAACACTGAAGCTTTCTTT. Amino acids: CSVDGRNTEAFF.

This chain links TRBV20-1 with TRBJ1-5; D call uncertain. Trimming cost V 2 bases and J 1 base, with 3 bases left between them. Germline lookup yields CDR1 DFQATT and CDR2 SNEGSKA (reference sequence). This CDR3 is built from 12 residues. For the CDR3, the DNA is TGCAGTGCTAGATACAGCAATCAGCCCCAGCATTTT. This encodes CSARYSNQPQHF.

This clonotype occurred a few times. This rearrangement joins TRBV7-3 to TRBJ2-1, with TRBD2 identical over 9 bases. V trimming: 1 base; J trimming: 6 bases; junction bases outside the gene matches: 16. The CDR3 contains 19 residues. Germline-derived CDR1 and CDR2 are SGHTA and FQGTGA. The CDR3 spells CASSLNSWGSGRHGNEQFF. The CDR3, as DNA: TGTGCCAGCAGCTTAAATTCATGGGGTAGCGGGAGACATGGCAATGAGCAGTTCTTC.

V usage is TRBV7-2 and J usage is TRBJ2-4; 8 bases are a match to TRBD2. The CDR3 extends over 15 amino acids. Germline V lookup: CDR1 SGHTA, CDR2 FQGNSA. Trimming cost V 3 bases and J 8 bases; bases outside gene matches: 9. In nucleotides, the CDR3 is TGTGCCAGCAGCTTGCTGTCGGGAGGGCCTGACATTCAGTACTTC. Translation gives CASSLLSGGPDIQYF.

The V and J genes are TRBV7-6 and TRBJ1-2; no definite D call. From germline, CDR1 is SGHVS and CDR2 FNYEAQ. The CDR3 is 16 residues long. Trimming took off 1 base at V and 3 bases at J, with 15 bases between the two ends. CDR3 sequence: CASSLVPTRADYGYTF. CDR3 sequence (DNA): TGTGCCAGCAGCTTAGTACCGACCCGCGCGGACTATGGCTACACCTTC.

The V and J genes are TRBV20-1 and TRBJ2-3, with TRBD2 matching 8 bases. Trimming cost V 7 bases and J 9 bases; bases outside gene matches: 12. Germline CDR1 DFQATT, CDR2 SNEGSKA (reference sequence). This CDR3 is 13 amino acids long. The CDR3 DNA reads TGCAGTGAGATAGCGGGGACCGACGGGACGCAGTATTTT. It codes for CSEIAGTDGTQYF.

The CDR3 DNA is TGTGCCAGCAGTTTATCGAAAGGGGGCAATCAGCCCCAGCATTTT. Translated, it gives CASSLSKGGNQPQHF. The chain combines TRBV27 with TRBJ1-5; weak D call: TRBD1 (5 bases). Trimming cost V 0 bases and J 2 bases, with 8 bases left between them. The germline V gene encodes CDR1 MNHEY and CDR2 SMNVEV (reference sequence). The CDR3 spans 15 residues.

V gene TRBV20-1 combines with J gene TRBJ1-1; D is uncertain. CDR1 is DFQATT and CDR2 is SNEGSKA in the germline V gene (reference sequence). The germline V and J ends were trimmed by 0 bases and 8 bases, with 13 bases remaining between them. The CDR3 is 13 amino acids. The CDR3 region is CSARERKGWEAFF. The CDR3 DNA reads TGCAGTGCTAGAGAGAGGAAAGGGTGGGAAGCTTTCTTT.

V gene TRBV5-1 combines with J gene TRBJ2-6; 9 bases fit TRBD1. The ends lost 0 bases at V and 11 bases at J; junction bases unmatched: 6. This CDR3 contains 15 residues. Looked up from germline, CDR1 is SGHRS and CDR2 is YFSETQ. CDR3 protein: CASSLAPRQGDVLTF. The CDR3 nucleotides are TGCGCCAGCAGCTTGGCCCCCCGACAGGGGGACGTCCTGACTTTC.

This rearrangement joins TRBV28 to TRBJ2-2, with D unresolved. V was trimmed by 5 bases and J by 6 bases, leaving 10 bases between them. The CDR3 totals 13 residues. The germline V gene has CDR1 MDHEN and CDR2 SYDVKM. The CDR3 coding sequence is TGTGCCAGCAGTCGAGGCTTAGCCGGGGAGCTGTTTTTT. Amino acid sequence: CASSRGLAGELFF.

This clonotype is a singleton in its sample. The chain combines TRBV10-3 with TRBJ1-1; 9 positions agree with TRBD1. Per germline, CDR1 ENHRY and CDR2 SYGVKD. The CDR3 length is 14 residues. After removal of 5 bases from V and 0 bases from J, the junction contained 1 base not matched to a gene. The CDR3 sequence: CAISTGGMNTEAFF. CDR3 nucleotide sequence: TGTGCCATCAGTACAGGGGGCATGAACACTGAAGCTTTCTTT.

This clonotype came up once. The chain has TRBV28 and TRBJ2-5, with a tentative D call TRBD2 (6 bases). The CDR3 is made up of 15 amino acids. Trimming took 6 bases from V and 2 from J, leaving 16 bases between them. Germline CDR1 is MDHEN and CDR2 is SYDVKM. This chain's CDR3 is CASSPLRAGQETQYF. CDR3 coding DNA: TGTGCCAGCAGCCCCCTACGAGCGGGTCAAGAGACCCAGTACTTC.